This T cell receptor (beta chain) was captured by sequencing in a study of T cells in Graves' hyperthyroidism and ophthalmopathy (dated by TCRdb to about 2019). General notes on the study: Peripheral blood samples were taken at initial diagnosis, before any treatment was given. TCR V-J signatures able to tell the groups apart were searched for in a discovery cohort of approximately 95 patients, of whom 43 had Graves' ophthalmopathy and 55 to 65 had stable Graves' hyperthyroidism. Whether ophthalmopathy could be predicted prospectively was tested in an independent validation cohort made up of roughly 19 hyperthyroidism patients plus 17 patients who later progressed to ophthalmopathy. For training and testing, the 100 or so patients in the discovery cohort were randomly divided in a 7:3 ratio. The study also compared thyroid tissue and blood T-cell repertoires from a handful of Graves' hyperthyroidism patients. After blood sampling, hyperthyroidism patients were treated with methimazole at a starting dose of 30 mg daily, and ophthalmopathy patients were treated with high-dose intravenous methylprednisolone. The paper describes TCR Vbeta CDR3 sequencing of 135 peripheral blood samples, made up of approximately 40 ophthalmopathy patients, approximately 73 hyperthyroidism patients and 17 progressor patients.

TCR beta CDR3 regions were amplified from RNA transcripts. The TCR CDR3 was subjected to a first round of RT-PCR using the HTBI primer set and the Qiagen OneStep RT-PCR kit. A second multiplex PCR round built the libraries, followed by size selection and purification. The libraries were sequenced on an Illumina HiSeq2000 using paired-end 100 bp reads. As for the original processing: SOAPnuke was used to process the raw data, throwing out any read that contained adapters or uncalled bases, had a mean Phred below 15, or lacked an exact constant-primer or identifier match. High-quality paired reads were merged using COPE v1.2.5, and each unique nucleotide sequence was defined as a clonotype. Clonotypes were aligned to IMGT TRBV, TRBD and TRBJ reference segments using MiTCR v1.1. Analysis was restricted to V-J combinations with a frequency above 0.0001, which covered roughly 99% of repertoires. The TCS score was defined as F50 (clonal expansion) divided by E x V (chaos), with BLOSUM62-based TCRdist calculated between CDR3 peptides within each V-J. Welch's t-statistics and random forest reduced 500 to 550 V-J features to 10 to 15, which were used in a naive Bayes classifier (R e1071). TCRdb cleaned the public reads at Q25 with fastp, built clones with MiXCR and kept in-frame beta chains. Every entry covers one CDR3 protein and lists the most common genes and DNA from its rows. TCRdb assigned the V and J calls; the authors' analysis was not used. Present in this sample are approximately 370,000 distinct CDR3 sequences, 15% of which were seen just once. Of the sample, over 25% is held by the ten largest clones.

Stable Graves' hyperthyroidism was defined as the absence of progression to ophthalmopathy over 18 months of follow-up. Hyperthyroidism patients were aged 18 to 65 years and newly diagnosed, with disease duration of less than 2 months. Patients with uncontrolled infections, other autoimmune diseases, pregnancy or lactation were excluded. Diagnoses relied on clinical symptoms, serum thyroxine and TRAb, thyroid ultrasound and orbital computed tomography. PBMCs were isolated from 10 ml of fresh peripheral blood by Ficoll-Paque density gradient centrifugation. Trizol reagent was used to extract total RNA, and RNA quality was then checked on an Agilent 2100 Bioanalyzer. For this chain, trimming is 3 bases at the V end and 1 base at the J end, and the number of junction bases without a gene match is 3. From cysteine to phenylalanine, the CDR3 is 15 amino acids long. Here the CDR3 DNA is all that survives: 45 bases in frame from base 1. The germline V gene (reference sequence) yields WNHNN for CDR1 and SYGVQD for CDR2.

The investigation overall reported the following: Most expanded thyroid clonotypes (frequency above 0.001) were also detected in blood, a finding suggesting that blood repertoires may reflect thyroid immune responses. A 13 V-J signature model separated ophthalmopathy from stable hyperthyroidism, with 87.88% sensitivity and 81.08% specificity in cross-validation and 80%/75% in testing. No statistical method was used to fix the sample size in advance, and group allocation was not hidden from the investigators. In validation, the model predicted progression to ophthalmopathy with over 60% sensitivity and less than 80% specificity, a median of about six months before onset.

Note on this clonotype: The antigen it recognizes is unknown. Within one base of it there is no much larger clone, and no base qualities were kept.

The V gene is TRBV10-1 and the J gene is TRBJ2-5, with 9 bases in between that match TRBD1. The sample taken for sequencing was blood. The clonotype was recovered from a woman between 25 and 40 years old with Graves' hyperthyroidism. The CDR3 here reads CASSEGQGPQETQYF. The DNA sequence follows: TGCGCCAGCAGTGAAGGACAGGGGCCCCAAGAGACCCAGTACTTC.